What follows are 6 T cell receptor beta chains derived from one specimen sequenced in a study of OX40 agonist ivuxolimab in advanced cancers. Clones were sequenced by immunoSEQ multiplex PCR, and TCRdb holds only the in-frame ones, with some missing. The data contain tens of thousands of clones, 89% of them singletons. The material was CD4+ or CD8+ T cells sorted from blood, obtained in a trial of the OX40 agonist ivuxolimab. These receptor sequences come from an adult with an advanced solid tumor such as melanoma, head and neck, liver or kidney cancer.

The table lists this clone with a few counts. The V and J genes are TRBV19 and TRBJ2-1, with TRBD2 matching 11 bases. With 4 bases clipped from V and 0 bases from J, the junction kept 2 bases outside the gene matches. Germline V gene sequence: CDR1 LNHDA, CDR2 SQIVND (reference sequence). This CDR3 is 16 amino acids long. The CDR3 here is CASSRLAGSSYNEQFF. CDR3 DNA sequence: TGTGCCAGTAGTAGACTAGCGGGAAGCTCCTACAATGAGCAGTTCTTC.

The chain joins TRBV27 to TRBJ1-1; D not resolved. Germline V CDR1 and CDR2: MNHEY, SMNVEV (reference sequence). Trimming removed 3 bases from V and 1 base from J, with 15 bases in between. This CDR3 is 16 amino acids long. The DNA for the CDR3 is TGTGCCAGCAGTTTTGCCCCTAGAGGGCCGAACACTGAAGCTTTCTTT. This gives the protein CASSFAPRGPNTEAFF.

This rearrangement joins TRBV9 to TRBJ2-2; TRBD2 agrees at 8 bases. CDR3 length: 15 amino acids. V lost 4 bases to trimming and J lost 7 bases; unmatched junction nucleotides: 9. The V gene's germline CDR1 is SGDLS and CDR2 YYNGEE. The CDR3 coding sequence is TGTGCCAGCAGCCTTGGGACTAGGGACGACGGGGAGCTGTTTTTT. It encodes CASSLGTRDDGELFF.

The gene calls are TRBV19 and TRBJ2-5; no clear D gene. There are 14 residues in the CDR3. Trimming stripped 3 bases from V and 5 bases from J, with 13 bases between. In germline, CDR1 is LNHDA, CDR2 SQIVND (reference sequence). CDR3: CASSIRSTGETQYF. The CDR3 DNA is TGTGCCAGTAGTATCCGCTCAACTGGGGAGACCCAGTACTTC.

The chain couples TRBV2 to TRBJ1-3, with D unresolved. Germline CDR1 reads SNHLY; CDR2 reads FYNNEI. The CDR3 spans 13 residues. Between the trimmed V and J ends, which lost 8 bases and 0 bases, there was a span of 8 bases. CDR3 bases: TGTGCCAGCCAGGCGGGCTCTGGAAACACCATATATTTT. Translating it yields CASQAGSGNTIYF. Variable domain in full (rest from reference TRBV2 and TRBJ1-3): EPEVTQTPSHQVTQMGQEVILRCVPISNHLYFYWYRQILGQKVEFLVSFYNNEISEKSEIFDDQFSVERPDGSNFTLKIRSTKLEDSAMYFCASQAGSGNTIYFGEGSWLTVV.

The genes are TRBV7-6 and TRBJ2-1, with 8 bases matching TRBD2. This CDR3 contains 16 residues. The ends lost 1 base at V and 11 bases at J; junction bases unmatched: 13. CDR1 is SGHVS, CDR2 FNYEAQ, per germline. The CDR3 nucleotides are TGTGCCAGCAGCTTAGGGGCGGGGGGCCTTTCTCATAAGCAGTTCTTC. Translating gives CASSLGAGGLSHKQFF.